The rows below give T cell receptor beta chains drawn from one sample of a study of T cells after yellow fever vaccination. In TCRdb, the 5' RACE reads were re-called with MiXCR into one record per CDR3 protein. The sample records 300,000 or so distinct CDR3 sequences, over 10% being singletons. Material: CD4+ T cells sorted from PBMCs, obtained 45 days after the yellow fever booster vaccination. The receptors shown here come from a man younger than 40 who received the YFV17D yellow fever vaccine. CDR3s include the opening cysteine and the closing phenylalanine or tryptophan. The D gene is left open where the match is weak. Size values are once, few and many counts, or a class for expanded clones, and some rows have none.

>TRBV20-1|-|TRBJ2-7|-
TGCAGTGCTGCCGGGTCGGGACAGCAGTACTTC
CSAAGSGQQYF
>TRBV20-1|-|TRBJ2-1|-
TGCAGTGCAGCCCGGATGGAGGGAAACAATGAGCAGTTCTTC
CSAARMEGNNEQFF
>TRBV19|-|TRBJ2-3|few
TGTGCCAGTAGTATCCCAGGGAGCACAGATACGCAGTATTTT
CASSIPGSTDTQYF
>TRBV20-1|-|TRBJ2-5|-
TGCAGTGTTACAAAGGTGACCCAGTACTTC
CSVTKVTQYF
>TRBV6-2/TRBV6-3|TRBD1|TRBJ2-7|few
TGTGCCAGCAGGGGACAGGGGCGCGAGCAGTACTTC
CASRGQGREQYF
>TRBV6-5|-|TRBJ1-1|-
TGTGCCAGCAGAAGGGAAAACACTGAAGCTTTCTTT
CASRRENTEAFF
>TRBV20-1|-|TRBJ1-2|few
TGCAGTGCTAGACTTCGTGCAGAGAACTATGGCTACACCTTC
CSARLRAENYGYTF
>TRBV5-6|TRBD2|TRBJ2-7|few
TGTGCCAGCAGCATCGTTAGCGGGAGTCTCGAGCAGTACTTC
CASSIVSGSLEQYF
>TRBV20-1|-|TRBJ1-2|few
TGCAGTGCTAGAGATCGGGCAGGGCCGAATGGCTACACCTTC
CSARDRAGPNGYTF
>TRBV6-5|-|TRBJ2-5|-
TGTGCCAGCAGTTACGGCAGGGCCGAGACCCAGTACTTC
CASSYGRAETQYF
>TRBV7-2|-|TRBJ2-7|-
TGTGCCAGCAGCCCTCCCGATAGCTACGAGCAGTACTTC
CASSPPDSYEQYF
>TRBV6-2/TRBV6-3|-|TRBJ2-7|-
TGTGCCAGCAGTTACGAGAAAGGGACTTCAAGCTCCTACGAGCAGTACTTC
CASSYEKGTSSSYEQYF
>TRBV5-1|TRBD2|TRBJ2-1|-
TGCGCCAGCAGCGGGGACACCTGGACTAGCCTTATCTTC
CASSGDTWTSLIF
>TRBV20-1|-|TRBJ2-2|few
TGCAGTGCTGTAAAAAGAACCGGGGAGCTGTTTTTT
CSAVKRTGELFF
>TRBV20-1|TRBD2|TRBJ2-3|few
TGCAGTGCTAGGCGGCGGGGGGTTACGAGCACAGATACGCAGTATTTT
CSARRRGVTSTDTQYF
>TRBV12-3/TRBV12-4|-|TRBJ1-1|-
TGTGCCAGCAGTTTCAGGATGGACACTGAAGCTTTCTTT
CASSFRMDTEAFF
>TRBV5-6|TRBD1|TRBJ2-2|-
TGTGCCAGCGGGGACAGGGGAGGTTCCGGGGAGCTGTTTTTT
CASGDRGGSGELFF
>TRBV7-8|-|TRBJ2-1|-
TGTGCCAGCAGCGATATTGGGACAAAGACTTACAATGAGCAGTTCTTC
CASSDIGTKTYNEQFF
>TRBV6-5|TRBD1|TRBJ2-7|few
TGTGCCAGCAGTTACTCGACTCTCGGGACAGCATACGAGCAGTACTTC
CASSYSTLGTAYEQYF
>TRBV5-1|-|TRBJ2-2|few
TGCGCCAGCAGAGAGGGACCCGGGGAGCTGTTTTTT
CASREGPGELFF
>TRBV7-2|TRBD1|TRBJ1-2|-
TGTGCCAGCAGCTTCAACAGGGGACGGGGCTACACCTTC
CASSFNRGRGYTF
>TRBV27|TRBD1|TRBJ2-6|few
TGTGCCAGCAGTCCTACCGGGACAGGAGGCTCTGGGGCCAACGTCCTGACTTTC
CASSPTGTGGSGANVLTF
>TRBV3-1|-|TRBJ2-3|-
TGTGCCAGCAGCCCCTGGGCGGGTTCCACAGATACGCAGTATTTT
CASSPWAGSTDTQYF
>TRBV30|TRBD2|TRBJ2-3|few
TGTGCCTGGAGTGTACGGGCTAGCGGGAGGGTGGATACGCAGTATTTT
CAWSVRASGRVDTQYF
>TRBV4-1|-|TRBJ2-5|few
TGCGCCAGCGGACTAAGCGGGCAAGAGACCCAGTACTTC
CASGLSGQETQYF
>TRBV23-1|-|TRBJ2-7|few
TGCGCCAGCACCCACCGCACAGGGTATGAGTCCTACGAGCAGTACTTC
CASTHRTGYESYEQYF
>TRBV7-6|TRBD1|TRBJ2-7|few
TGTGCCAGCAGCTCGGGACAGCCCTTGAGCGAGCAGTACTTC
CASSSGQPLSEQYF
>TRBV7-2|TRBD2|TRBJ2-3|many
TGTGCCAGCCGACTAGCGGGAGGCACAGATACGCAGTATTTT
CASRLAGGTDTQYF
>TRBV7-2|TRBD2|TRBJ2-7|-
TGTGCCAGCAGCTTATGGGGTGGCGGGAGGGTCTCCTACGAGCAGTACTTC
CASSLWGGGRVSYEQYF
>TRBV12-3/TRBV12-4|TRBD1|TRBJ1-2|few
TGTGCCAGCAGTTCGACAGGGCCCACTGGCTACACCTTC
CASSSTGPTGYTF
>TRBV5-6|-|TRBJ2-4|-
TGTGCCAGCAGCTTGCAAGGCGGTGCCAAAAACATTCAGTACTTC
CASSLQGGAKNIQYF
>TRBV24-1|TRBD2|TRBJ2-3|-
TGTGCCACCAGTGATCCACAGCGGGAGGGCGCAGATACGCAGTATTTT
CATSDPQREGADTQYF
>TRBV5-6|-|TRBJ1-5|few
TGTGCCAGCAGCCCGGGCTCAGAACAGCCCCAGCATTTT
CASSPGSEQPQHF
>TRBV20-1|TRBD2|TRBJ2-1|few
TGCAGTGCGCCTGGTTTAGCGGGAATGAATGAGCAGTTCTTC
CSAPGLAGMNEQFF
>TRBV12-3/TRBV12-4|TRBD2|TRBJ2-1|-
TGTGCCAGCAGAAACCCAGCGGGAGCGGGTGAGCAGTTCTTC
CASRNPAGAGEQFF
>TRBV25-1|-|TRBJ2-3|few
TGTGCCAGCAGCCGTACAGGGAGCACAGATACGCAGTATTTT
CASSRTGSTDTQYF
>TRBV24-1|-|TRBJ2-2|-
TGTGCCACCAGTGATTCCAGGGGTATCGGGGAGCTGTTTTTT
CATSDSRGIGELFF
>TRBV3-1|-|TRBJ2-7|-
TGTGCCAGCAGCCAAGCCAGGAGGGTATTGGCGCAGTACTTC
CASSQARRVLAQYF
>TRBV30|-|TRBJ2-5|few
TGTGCCTGGAGTCGGCGGGACCAAGAGACCCAGTACTTC
CAWSRRDQETQYF
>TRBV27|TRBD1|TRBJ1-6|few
TGTGCCAGCAGTTCGGGACAGGGAAATTCACCCCTCCACTTT
CASSSGQGNSPLHF
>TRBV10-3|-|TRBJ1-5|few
TGTGCCATCAGTGAGTCGACTCGAGACCGGCAGCCCCAGCATTTT
CAISESTRDRQPQHF
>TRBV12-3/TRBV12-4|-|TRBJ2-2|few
TGTGCCAGCAGATCCGGACGGAAGGAAAACACCGGGGAGCTGTTTTTT
CASRSGRKENTGELFF
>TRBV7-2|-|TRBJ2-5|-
TGTGCCAGCAGCACCATGACGGGAGAGACCCAGTACTTC
CASSTMTGETQYF
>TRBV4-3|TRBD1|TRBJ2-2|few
TGCGCCAGCAGCCAAATTAGGGACAGGGCCGGGGAGCTGTTTTTT
CASSQIRDRAGELFF
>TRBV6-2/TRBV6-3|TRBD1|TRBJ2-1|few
TGTGCCAGCAGAATGATGTCCAGGGGGCTTAATGAGCAGTTCTTC
CASRMMSRGLNEQFF
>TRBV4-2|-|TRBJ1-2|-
TGTGCCAGCAGCCAAGGGGAGACGAACTATGGCTACACCTTC
CASSQGETNYGYTF
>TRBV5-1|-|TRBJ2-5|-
TGCGCCAGCAGCTTGGGACACTACAGGGACGGCCAAGAGACCCAGTACTTC
CASSLGHYRDGQETQYF
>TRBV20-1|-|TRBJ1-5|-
TGCAGTGCTAGGGAGGGGCGGGGGGCAAGGCCCCAGCATTTT
CSAREGRGARPQHF
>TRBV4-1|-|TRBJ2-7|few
TGCGCCAGCAGCCAAAGTCCGGGTGGGGGTCGCGGAATCTCCTACGAGCAGTACTTC
CASSQSPGGGRGISYEQYF
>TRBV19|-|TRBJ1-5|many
TGTGCCAGTAGTATTTCTAGGGACGGTAATCAGCCCCAGCATTTT
CASSISRDGNQPQHF
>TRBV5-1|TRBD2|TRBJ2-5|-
TGCGCCAGCAGCCCGGGGGCTAGCGGGAGTGCAGAGACCCAGTACTTC
CASSPGASGSAETQYF
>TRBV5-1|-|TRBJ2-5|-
TGCGCCAGCAGCGCGGGGACCTACCATGAGACCCAGTACTTC
CASSAGTYHETQYF
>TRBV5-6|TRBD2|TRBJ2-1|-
TGTGCCAGCAGCTTGGGGACTAGTTCATTCTACAATGAGCAGTTCTTC
CASSLGTSSFYNEQFF
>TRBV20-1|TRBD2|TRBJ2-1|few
TGCAGTGCGGCTCCTAGCGGGAGTGGTTCTGGTGAGCAGTTCTTC
CSAAPSGSGSGEQFF
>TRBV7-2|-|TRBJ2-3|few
TGTGCCAGCAGCTTAGTACGGCTCCGTGTTGATACGCAGTATTTT
CASSLVRLRVDTQYF
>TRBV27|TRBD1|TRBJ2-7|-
TGTGCCAGCAGTTTAGACCGGACAGGAGCAGTCTACGAGCAGTACTTC
CASSLDRTGAVYEQYF
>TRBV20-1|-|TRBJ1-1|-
TGCAGTGCTTACCAGGTGGCGGTTGAAGCTTTCTTT
CSAYQVAVEAFF
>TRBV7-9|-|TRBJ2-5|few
TGTGCCAGCAGCTTAAGTACAGGATTCGAGACCCAGTACTTC
CASSLSTGFETQYF